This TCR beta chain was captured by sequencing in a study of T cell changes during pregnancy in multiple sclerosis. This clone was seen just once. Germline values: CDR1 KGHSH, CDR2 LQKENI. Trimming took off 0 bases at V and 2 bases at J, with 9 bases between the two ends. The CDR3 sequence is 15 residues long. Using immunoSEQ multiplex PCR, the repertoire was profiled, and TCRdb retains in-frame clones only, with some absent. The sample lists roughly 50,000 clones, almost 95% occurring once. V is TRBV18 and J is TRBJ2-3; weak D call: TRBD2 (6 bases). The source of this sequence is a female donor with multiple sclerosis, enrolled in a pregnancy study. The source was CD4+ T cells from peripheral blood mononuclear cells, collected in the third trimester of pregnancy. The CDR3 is CASSPPGLNTDTQYF. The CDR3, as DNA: TGTGCCAGCTCACCACCCGGACTAAACACAGATACGCAGTATTTT.